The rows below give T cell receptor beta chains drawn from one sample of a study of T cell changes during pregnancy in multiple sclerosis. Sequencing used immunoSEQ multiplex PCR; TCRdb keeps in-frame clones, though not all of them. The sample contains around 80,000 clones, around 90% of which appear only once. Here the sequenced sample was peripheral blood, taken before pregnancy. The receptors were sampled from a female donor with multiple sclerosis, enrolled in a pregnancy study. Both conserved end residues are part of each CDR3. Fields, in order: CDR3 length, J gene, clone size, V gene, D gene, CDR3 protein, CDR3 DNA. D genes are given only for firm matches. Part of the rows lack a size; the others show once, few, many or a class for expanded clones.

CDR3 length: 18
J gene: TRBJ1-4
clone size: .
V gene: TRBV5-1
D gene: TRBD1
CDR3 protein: CASSLGQGARATNEKLFF
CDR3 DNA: TGCGCCAGCAGCTTGGGACAGGGGGCGAGAGCCACTAATGAAAAACTGTTTTTT

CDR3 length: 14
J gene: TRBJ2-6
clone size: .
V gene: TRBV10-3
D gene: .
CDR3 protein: CATTGVPGANVLTF
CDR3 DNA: TGTGCCACTACGGGAGTGCCTGGGGCCAACGTCCTGACTTTC

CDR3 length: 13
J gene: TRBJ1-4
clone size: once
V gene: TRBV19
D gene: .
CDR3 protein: CASSLSTNEKLFF
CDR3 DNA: TGTGCCAGTAGTCTCTCAACTAATGAAAAACTGTTTTTT

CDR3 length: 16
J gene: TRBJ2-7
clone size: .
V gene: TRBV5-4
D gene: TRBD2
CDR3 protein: CASSPQRTSGGGEQYF
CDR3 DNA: TGTGCCAGCAGCCCGCAGAGGACTAGCGGGGGCGGGGAGCAGTACTTC

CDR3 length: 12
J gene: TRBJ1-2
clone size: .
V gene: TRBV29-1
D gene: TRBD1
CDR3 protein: CSVPDRGGGYTF
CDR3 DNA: TGCAGCGTTCCGGACAGGGGGGGTGGCTACACCTTC

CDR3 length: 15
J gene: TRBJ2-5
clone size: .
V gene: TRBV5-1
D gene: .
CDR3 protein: CASSFRLTAGETQYF
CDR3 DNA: TGCGCCAGCAGTTTCAGACTGACAGCGGGAGAGACCCAGTACTTC

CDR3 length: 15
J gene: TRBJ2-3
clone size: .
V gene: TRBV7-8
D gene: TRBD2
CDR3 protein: CASSITSGGAGTQYF
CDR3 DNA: TGTGCCAGCAGCATTACTAGCGGGGGGGCGGGAACGCAGTATTTT

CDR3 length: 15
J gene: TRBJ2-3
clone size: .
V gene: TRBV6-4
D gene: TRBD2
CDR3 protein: CASSDGGGSTDTQYF
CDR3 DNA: TGTGCCAGCAGTGATGGCGGGGGGAGCACAGATACGCAGTATTTT

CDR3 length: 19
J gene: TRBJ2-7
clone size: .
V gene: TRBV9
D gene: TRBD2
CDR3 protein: CASSASSSGASGGSYEQYF
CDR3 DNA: TGTGCCAGCAGCGCTAGTAGTAGTGGGGCTAGCGGGGGCTCCTACGAGCAGTACTTC

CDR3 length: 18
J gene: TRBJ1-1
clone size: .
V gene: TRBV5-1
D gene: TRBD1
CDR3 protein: CASSLVLGQGASSTEAFF
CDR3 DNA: TGCGCCAGCAGCTTGGTATTGGGACAGGGGGCTTCGAGCACTGAAGCTTTCTTT

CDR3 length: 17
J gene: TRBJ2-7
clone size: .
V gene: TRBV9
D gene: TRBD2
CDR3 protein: CASSAQSGGASSYEQYF
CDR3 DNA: TGTGCCAGCAGCGCTCAGAGCGGGGGGGCCTCGTCCTACGAGCAGTACTTC

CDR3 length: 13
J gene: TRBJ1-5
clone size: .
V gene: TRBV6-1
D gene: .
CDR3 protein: CASSEVENQPQHF
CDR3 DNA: TGTGCCAGCAGTGAGGTGGAGAATCAGCCCCAGCATTTT

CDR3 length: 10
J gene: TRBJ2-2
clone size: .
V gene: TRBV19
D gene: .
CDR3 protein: CASSSRELFF
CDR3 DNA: TGTGCCAGTTCTTCCCGGGAGCTGTTTTTT

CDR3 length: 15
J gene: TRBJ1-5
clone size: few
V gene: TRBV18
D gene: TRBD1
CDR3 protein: CASSPGQGGGVPQHF
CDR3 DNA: TGTGCCAGCTCACCCGGACAGGGAGGAGGTGTACCCCAGCATTTT

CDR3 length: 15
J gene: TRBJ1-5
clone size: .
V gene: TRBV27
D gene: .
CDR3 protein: CASSLQGLPNQPQHF
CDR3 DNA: TGTGCCAGCAGTTTGCAGGGGCTCCCCAATCAGCCCCAGCATTTT

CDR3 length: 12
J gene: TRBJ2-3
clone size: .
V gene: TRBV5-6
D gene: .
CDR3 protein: CASSLIGDTQYF
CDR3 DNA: TGTGCCAGCAGCTTGATTGGCGATACGCAGTATTTT

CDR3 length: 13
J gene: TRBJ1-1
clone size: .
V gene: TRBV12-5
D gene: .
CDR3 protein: CASGLGPTDPAFF
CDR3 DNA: TGTGCTAGTGGTTTGGGTCCTACTGATCCGGCTTTCTTT

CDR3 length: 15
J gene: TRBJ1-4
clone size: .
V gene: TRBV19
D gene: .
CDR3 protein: CASSIDRVEDEKLFF
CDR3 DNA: TGTGCCAGTAGTATAGACAGGGTGGAAGATGAAAAACTGTTTTTT

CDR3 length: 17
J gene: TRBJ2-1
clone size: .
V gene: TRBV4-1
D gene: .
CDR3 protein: CASSQVGGQLHWNEQFF
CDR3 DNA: TGCGCCAGCAGCCAAGTAGGAGGGCAACTCCATTGGAATGAGCAGTTCTTC

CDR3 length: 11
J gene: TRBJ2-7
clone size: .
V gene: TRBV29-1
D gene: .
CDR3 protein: CSATWTDEQYF
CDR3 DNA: TGCAGCGCAACCTGGACAGACGAGCAGTACTTC

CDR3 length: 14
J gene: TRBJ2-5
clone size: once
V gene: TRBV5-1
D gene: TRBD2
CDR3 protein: CASSPGLTKETQYF
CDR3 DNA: TGCGCCAGCAGCCCGGGACTAACCAAAGAGACCCAGTACTTC

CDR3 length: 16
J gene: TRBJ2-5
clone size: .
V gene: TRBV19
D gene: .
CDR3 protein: CASSKLGGLPKETQYF
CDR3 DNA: TGTGCCAGTAGTAAGCTCGGAGGTCTTCCCAAAGAGACCCAGTACTTC

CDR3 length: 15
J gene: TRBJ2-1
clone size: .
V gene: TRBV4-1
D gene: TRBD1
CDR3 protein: CASSQDEDRGLEQFF
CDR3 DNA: TGCGCCAGCAGCCAAGATGAGGACAGGGGTCTGGAGCAGTTCTTC

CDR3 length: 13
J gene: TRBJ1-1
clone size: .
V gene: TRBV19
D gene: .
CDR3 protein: CASSPSWNTEAFF
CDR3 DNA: TGTGCCAGTAGTCCCAGTTGGAACACTGAAGCTTTCTTT